Shown below are 25 T cell receptor beta chains from a single sample sequenced in a study of breast tumors, draining lymph nodes, adjacent tissues. TCRdb reanalysed the multiplex PCR reads using MiXCR and keeps one entry per CDR3 protein. The sample includes about 300,000 distinct CDR3 sequences, 30% to 35% of them seen just once. Axillary draining lymph nodes of breast cancer patients supplied the node samples. Input material: axillary lymph node tissue. Source of these receptors: a female donor with breast cancer. Some clones in this sample may be carry-over from other donors' samples.

To note about this clonotype: One junction end disagrees with the germline gene, perhaps due to a read error. The chain joins TRBV11-2 to TRBJ2-1; TRBD1 might be the D (6 bases). The CDR3 covers 16 residues. Germline V gene lookup returns CDR1 SGHAT and CDR2 FQNNGV. The CDR3 is CASSFGTNPSYNEQCF. The CDR3 DNA sequence: TGTGCCAGCAGCTTCGGGACAAATCCCTCCTACAATGAGCAGTGCTTC.

This clonotype was recorded at least ten times. The V call is TRBV9, the J call TRBJ2-6, with unresolved D. The V end lost 3 bases, the J end lost 0 bases, and 10 bases lay between the germline ends. This CDR3 comprises 16 residues. Germline assignment: CDR1 SGDLS and CDR2 YYNGEE. DNA of the CDR3: TGTGCCAGCAGCGCCCGGGCAACCTCTGGGGCCAACGTCCTGACTTTC. Translated: CASSARATSGANVLTF.

This clonotype has at least ten counts. This rearrangement joins TRBV7-3 to TRBJ1-5; D gene uncertain. Germline lookup yields CDR1 SGHTA and CDR2 FQGTGA. Trimming took 6 bases from V and 1 from J, leaving 19 bases between them. The CDR3 runs 17 residues. The CDR3 region has the DNA TGTGCCAGCAGTCCCCGGACCGGGAGGGTGAGCAATCAGCCCCAGCATTTT. Protein: CASSPRTGRVSNQPQHF.

This clonotype was detected many times. V is TRBV6-1 and J is TRBJ1-2, with unresolved D. Trimming cost V 6 bases and J 2 bases, with 10 bases left between them. The CDR3 consists of 13 residues. Per germline, CDR1 MNHNS and CDR2 SASEGT. The CDR3 sequence is CASRHTANYGYTF. The CDR3 nucleotides are TGTGCCAGCAGACACACAGCGAACTATGGCTACACCTTC.

The chain carries TRBV5-4 and TRBJ1-2; 7 positions agree with TRBD1. In germline, CDR1 is SGHNT, CDR2 YYREEE (reference sequence). The V and J ends lost 2 bases and 6 bases, in that order; junction bases with no gene match: 4. This CDR3 has 13 residues. In DNA form, the CDR3 reads TGTGCCAGCAGCTTTCCCGGGACAGATGGCTACACCTTC. Its translation is CASSFPGTDGYTF.

As regards this clonotype: A much larger clonotype is one base distant, so this may be a read error. The CDR3 spells CASSARTATSTLNTDTQYF. CDR3 sequence (DNA): TGTGCCAGCAGCGCGAGGACAGCAACCTCTACTCTAAACACAGATACGCAGTATTTT. The gene calls are TRBV5-5 and TRBJ2-3, with a weak D call TRBD1 (6 bases). In germline, CDR1 is SGHKS, CDR2 YYEKEE (reference sequence). This CDR3 contains 19 residues. V gave up 4 bases and J gave up 2 bases, with 26 bases separating them.

This clonotype was detected only a few times. Because the CDR3 is missing its conserved closing phenylalanine or tryptophan, this is likely a read error. The gene calls are TRBV19 and TRBJ2-1; D may correspond to TRBD1 or TRBD2 (6 bases each). V lost 9 bases and J 8 bases, leaving 26 bases between the germline ends. Looked up from germline, CDR1 is LNHDA and CDR2 is SQIVND (reference sequence). This CDR3 region has 16 residues. CDR3 nucleotides: TGTGCCAGCCGTTTGAACGGGGGACAAAGGATGTATGAGCAGTTCTCC. Protein: CASRLNGGQRMYEQFS.

J is TRBJ2-7 and V is TRBV6-2 or TRBV6-3; TRBD1 is a possible D gene (6 bases). Per germline, CDR1 MNHEY and CDR2 SVGEGT. Trimming took 2 bases from V and 7 from J, leaving 21 bases between them. CDR3 length: 16 amino acids. In nucleotides, the CDR3 is TGTGCCAGCAGTTACCCCAGGACAGTTCCTCCGGGGGAGCAGTACTTC. Translation: CASSYPRTVPPGEQYF.

This clonotype was found many times. V and J are TRBV6-1 and TRBJ2-7; perhaps TRBD1 as D (6 bases). The ends were cut back, 6 bases at V and 6 bases at J, with 15 bases in the middle. This CDR3 region has 13 residues. The germline gives CDR1 MNHNS, CDR2 SASEGT. The CDR3 sequence: CASRRNRAGEQYF. The DNA of the CDR3 is TGTGCCAGCAGGCGGAACAGGGCGGGCGAGCAGTACTTC.

This clonotype has a handful of counts. The CDR3 bases are TGCGCCAGCAGCCAAGACCCCCTAGCGGGAGAGATAAATGAGCAGTTCTTC. It is translated as CASSQDPLAGEINEQFF. The chain couples TRBV4-1 to TRBJ2-1, with 10 nucleotides matching TRBD2. The CDR3 spans 17 residues. Trimming at V came to 0 bases and at J to 7 bases, leaving 9 bases not matched to a gene. In germline, CDR1 is MGHRA, CDR2 YSYEKL.

This clonotype showed up many times. The V gene is TRBV20-1, the J gene TRBJ2-3, with no clear D. The CDR3 is 15 amino acids. Germline values: CDR1 DFQATT, CDR2 SNEGSKA (reference sequence). The ends were cut back, 0 bases at V and 4 bases at J, with 14 bases in the middle. The CDR3 DNA is TGCAGTGCTAGAGAAAGACCCCTACTGGCAGATACGCAGTATTTT. As protein: CSARERPLLADTQYF.

The sample holds many counts of this clonotype. The rearrangement joins TRBV15 to TRBJ1-2; 9 bases agree with TRBD1. The trim removed 0 bases at V and 4 bases at J, leaving 3 bases unmatched. CDR1 is LNHNV, CDR2 YYDKDF, per germline (reference sequence). The CDR3 has 15 residues. The CDR3 DNA reads TGTGCCACCAGCAGAGAGGGACAGGGAATCTATGGCTACACCTTC. Its protein is CATSREGQGIYGYTF.

Ten or more counts support this clonotype. V gene TRBV20-1 combines with J gene TRBJ1-6; possibly TRBD1 for D (6 bases). The germline V gene has CDR1 DFQATT and CDR2 SNEGSKA (reference sequence). The germline V and J ends were trimmed by 7 bases and 1 base, with 14 bases remaining between them. The CDR3 length is 15 residues. CDR3 nucleotide sequence: TGCAGTGGCAGGGGTGGAAGTTCCTATAATTCACCCCTCCACTTT. Translating gives CSGRGGSSYNSPLHF.

This clonotype occurred many times. CDR3 in DNA: TGCGCCAGCAGCTTAGGTCTTAAGGCCCACAATGAGCAGTTCTTC. Translation: CASSLGLKAHNEQFF. J is TRBJ2-1 and V is TRBV5-1; D remains unclear. Germline V gives CDR1 SGHRS, CDR2 YFSETQ. V was shortened by 2 bases and J by 5 bases, with 14 bases between the two germline ends. This CDR3 contains 15 residues.

This clonotype occurred many times. V and J are TRBV29-1 and TRBJ2-5; 14 nucleotides agree with TRBD2. The CDR3 has 14 amino acids. J gave up 5 bases and V 6 bases, and 5 bases lay outside the gene matches. Germline V gene sequence: CDR1 SQVTM, CDR2 ANQGSEA. The CDR3 region has the DNA TGCAGCGTCAAGACTAGCGGGAGGGTTGAGACCCAGTACTTC. This codes for CSVKTSGRVETQYF.

This clonotype was detected many times. The V and J genes are TRBV19 and TRBJ2-1; 9 bases align to TRBD2. Germline V gene data show CDR1 as LNHDA and CDR2 as SQIVND (reference sequence). This CDR3 is built from 13 residues. CDR3 protein: CATSGPDYNEQFF. Written as DNA, the CDR3 is TGTGCAACTAGCGGGCCCGACTACAATGAGCAGTTCTTC.

The chain links TRBV20-1 to TRBJ1-2; D ambiguous. V was clipped by 3 bases and J by 3 bases, with 14 bases between them. The CDR3 totals 14 residues. CDR1 and CDR2 from the germline V gene are DFQATT and SNEGSKA (reference sequence). In DNA form, the CDR3 reads TGCAGTGCTAGGAAGGGAAGTGAAGACTATGGCTACACCTTC. It translates to CSARKGSEDYGYTF.

This clonotype was recorded a few times. The J gene is TRBJ1-6, the V gene TRBV28; D is possibly TRBD1 (6 bases). Trimming shortened V by 3 bases and J by 9 bases, and 15 bases separated the two germline ends. The CDR3 extends over 15 amino acids. CDR1 is MDHEN and CDR2 is SYDVKM in the germline V gene. Written as DNA, the CDR3 is TGTGCCAGCAGTTTCTACAGGGAAGTTCGTTCACCCCTCCACTTT. Its protein is CASSFYREVRSPLHF.

This clonotype showed up many times. The V and J genes are TRBV14 and TRBJ2-1; 9 bases line up with TRBD1. Losses at the gene ends were 4 bases for V and 4 bases for J; bases not matched to a gene: 5. This CDR3 has 15 amino acids. Germline V gene lookup returns CDR1 SGHDN and CDR2 FVKESK. CDR3 sequence: CASSPRDREYNEQFF. In DNA, the CDR3 is TGTGCCAGCAGCCCTCGGGACAGGGAATACAATGAGCAGTTCTTC.

This rearrangement joins TRBV2 to TRBJ2-7, with D possibly matching TRBD2 (5 bases). Germline assignment: CDR1 SNHLY and CDR2 FYNNEI. CDR3 size: 15 residues. V lost 5 bases to trimming and J lost 3 bases, with 17 bases between them. The CDR3 loop reads CASSKNPTRGYEQYF. The CDR3 coding sequence is TGTGCCAGCAGTAAGAACCCGACTCGGGGCTACGAGCAGTACTTC.

In its sample, this clonotype was seen a few times. J is TRBJ1-5 and V is TRBV5-8; tentatively, D is TRBD1 (5 bases). From germline, CDR1 is SGHTS and CDR2 YDEGEE. Between the trimmed V and J ends, which lost 4 bases and 4 bases, there was a span of 15 bases. CDR3 size: 15 residues. The CDR3 is CASSRRDRKNQPQHF. Written as DNA, the CDR3 is TGTGCCAGCAGCAGGCGAGACAGAAAAAATCAGCCCCAGCATTTT.

This clonotype was seen repeatedly, ten times or more. CDR3 sequence (DNA): TGCGCCAGCAGCTCAAGAAAACAGGGAGATGGGGCCAACGTCCTGACTTTC. Amino acids: CASSSRKQGDGANVLTF. The chain links TRBV5-1 to TRBJ2-6, with D tentatively TRBD1 (6 bases). CDR1 SGHRS and CDR2 YFSETQ come from the germline V gene. This CDR3 has 17 residues. Deletions cut 3 bases from V and 3 bases from J, with 16 bases between.

This clonotype has ten or more counts. The chain links TRBV5-8 to TRBJ2-1; TRBD1 aligns across 7 bases. Germline V gene data show CDR1 as SGHTS and CDR2 as YDEGEE. The CDR3 sequence is 15 residues long. V trimming: 4 bases; J trimming: 8 bases; junction bases outside the gene matches: 12. This CDR3 reads CASSGESRGLYEQFF. CDR3 in DNA: TGTGCCAGCAGCGGGGAGAGTAGGGGGCTTTATGAGCAGTTCTTC. Filled out from reference TRBV5-8 and TRBJ2-1, the complete variable domain reads EAGVTQSPTHLIKTRGQQATLRCSPISGHTSVYWYQQALGLGLQFLLWYDEGEERNRGNFPPRFSGRQFPNYSSELNVNALELEDSALYLCASSGESRGLYEQFFGPGTRLTVL.

This clonotype showed up many times. The V call is TRBV11-2, the J call TRBJ2-1, with D possibly TRBD2 on 6 matching bases. V lost 5 bases, J lost 3 bases, and 11 bases lay in between. The CDR3 covers 14 residues. Germline V gives CDR1 SGHAT, CDR2 FQNNGV. This CDR3 is CASSPKDYYNEQFF. CDR3 nucleotides: TGTGCCAGCAGCCCAAAGGACTACTACAATGAGCAGTTCTTC.

Comment on this clonotype: A clone one base away is much larger, so this may be a read error. V usage is TRBV12-3 or TRBV12-4 and J usage is TRBJ2-7; 9 bases are a match to TRBD1. J lost 3 bases, V lost 5 bases, and 5 bases had no gene match. There are 14 residues in the CDR3. The CDR3 spells CASSHTGGGYEQYF. The CDR3 DNA reads TGTGCCAGCAGTCACACAGGGGGCGGCTACGAGCAGTACTTC.